The rows below give T cell receptor beta chains drawn from one sample of a study of cytomegalovirus exposure and HLA in healthy donors. The data were produced by immunoSEQ multiplex PCR, yet TCRdb's version contains in-frame clones alone and is incomplete. The sample lists about 140,000 clones, approximately 80% seen once, with 2% to 3% in the top ten. Sequencing was performed on PBMCs. These receptors were obtained from a woman under 30 in good health and CMV-seropositive. Each CDR3 is given with its conserved first and last residue. Each record gives: D gene, clone size, J gene, V gene, CDR3 protein, CDR3 DNA. D genes are given only for firm matches. Expanded clones get a size class; other rows say once, few or many, or leave the size out.

NA	NA	TRBJ2-7	TRBV5-5	CASSLDVSYEQYF	TGTGCCAGCAGCTTGGACGTCTCCTACGAGCAGTACTTC
NA	NA	TRBJ2-5	TRBV5-1	CASSTKQETQYF	TGCGCCAGCAGTACAAAGCAAGAGACCCAGTACTTC
NA	NA	TRBJ1-2	TRBV19	CASRFGGYTF	TGTGCCAGTAGGTTTGGCGGCTACACCTTC
NA	NA	TRBJ1-5	TRBV30	CAWSVGSRQPQHF	TGTGCCTGGAGTGTAGGTAGCCGTCAGCCCCAGCATTTT
NA	few	TRBJ1-2	TRBV5-4	CASSRDLENGYTF	TGTGCCAGCAGCCGAGATCTCGAGAATGGCTACACCTTC
TRBD2	once	TRBJ2-3	TRBV5-6	CASGPKGVAGGRTDTQYF	TGTGCCAGCGGTCCTAAAGGGGTAGCGGGGGGCCGCACAGATACGCAGTATTTT
TRBD1	NA	TRBJ1-5	TRBV6-6	CASSWRTGGGSQPQHF	TGTGCCAGCAGTTGGCGGACAGGGGGCGGGAGTCAGCCCCAGCATTTT
NA	NA	TRBJ1-2	TRBV7-8	CASSLPGLRYGYTF	TGTGCCAGCAGCTTACCGGGACTTCGATATGGCTACACCTTC
TRBD1	NA	TRBJ2-7	TRBV6-5	CASRAGTAYEQYF	TGTGCCAGCAGGGCCGGGACAGCCTACGAGCAGTACTTC
NA	few	TRBJ1-5	TRBV15	CATSRRHGRRGNQPQHF	TGTGCCACCAGCAGAAGACACGGTCGGAGGGGCAATCAGCCCCAGCATTTT
NA	NA	TRBJ1-2	TRBV6-6	CASSGDYGYTF	TGTGCCAGCAGTGGAGACTATGGCTACACCTTC
TRBD1	NA	TRBJ1-4	TRBV7-9	CASSVGQGASEKLFF	TGTGCCAGCAGCGTCGGACAGGGGGCTTCCGAAAAACTGTTTTTT
TRBD1	NA	TRBJ1-2	TRBV5-6	CASSLGTGGFYGYTF	TGTGCCAGCAGCTTGGGGACAGGTGGATTCTATGGCTACACCTTC
TRBD1	NA	TRBJ2-1	TRBV7-2	CASSLYRTGIYEQFF	TGTGCCAGCAGCTTATACCGGACAGGGATCTATGAGCAGTTCTTC
TRBD2	NA	TRBJ2-2	TRBV4-1	CASSQRRMDSGANTGELFF	TGCGCCAGCAGCCAACGTCGGATGGATAGCGGGGCGAACACCGGGGAGCTGTTTTTT
TRBD1	few	TRBJ2-3	TRBV29-1	CSVPGTGHLDTQYF	TGCAGCGTCCCCGGGACAGGGCATTTGGATACGCAGTATTTT
NA	NA	TRBJ1-4	TRBV19	CASRTTEKLFF	TGTGCCAGTAGAACTACAGAAAAACTGTTTTTT
NA	NA	TRBJ1-2	TRBV28	CASSLEEGDARRYGYTF	TGTGCCAGCAGTTTAGAGGAAGGGGATGCCCGTAGGTATGGCTACACCTTC
TRBD1	NA	TRBJ2-5	TRBV28	CASSLLDRVIETQYF	TGTGCCAGCAGTTTATTGGACAGGGTGATAGAGACCCAGTACTTC
TRBD2	few	TRBJ2-3	TRBV5-4	CASSFRTSGTDTQYF	TGTGCCAGCAGCTTTAGGACTAGCGGCACAGATACGCAGTATTTT
NA	NA	TRBJ2-3	TRBV19	CASSISWAGSTDTQYF	TGTGCCAGTAGTATTTCCTGGGCTGGTAGCACAGATACGCAGTATTTT
TRBD1	once	TRBJ2-7	TRBV7-2	CASSVDRVGRYEQYF	TGTGCCAGCAGCGTAGACAGGGTGGGACGCTACGAGCAGTACTTC
TRBD1	NA	TRBJ2-7	TRBV4-2	CASSQGDRSYEQYF	TGTGCCAGCAGCCAAGGGGACAGGTCCTACGAGCAGTACTTC
NA	NA	TRBJ1-2	TRBV6-5	CASSYERVRGYTF	TGTGCCAGCAGTTACGAGCGGGTCCGTGGCTACACCTTC
TRBD1	NA	TRBJ1-4	TRBV7-9	CASSLGGRQGRVEKLFF	TGTGCCAGCAGCTTAGGGGGTAGACAGGGGAGGGTTGAAAAACTGTTTTTT
NA	NA	TRBJ1-1	TRBV5-6	CASSGGWNTEAFF	TGTGCCAGCAGCGGAGGGTGGAACACTGAAGCTTTCTTT
TRBD1	NA	TRBJ1-4	TRBV2	CASKGQPTNEKLFF	TGTGCCAGCAAGGGACAGCCAACTAATGAAAAACTGTTTTTT
TRBD1	few	TRBJ1-4	TRBV2	CASLQGPGQGVGTNEKLFF	TGTGCCAGCCTCCAAGGGCCGGGACAGGGGGTCGGAACTAATGAAAAACTGTTTTTT
NA	NA	TRBJ2-7	TRBV10-1	CASSDLAVSGQYF	TGCGCCAGCAGTGATCTAGCTGTCTCGGGGCAGTACTTC
NA	NA	TRBJ2-7	TRBV5-6	CASSLGAGASGEQYF	TGTGCCAGCAGCTTGGGGGCAGGGGCTAGTGGCGAGCAGTACTTC
TRBD1	NA	TRBJ1-2	TRBV6-5	CASSYGQGVQGRYTF	TGTGCCAGCAGTTACGGGCAGGGGGTGCAAGGGAGGTACACCTTC
NA	few	TRBJ2-2	TRBV5-4	CASSPNSGGLPGELFF	TGTGCCAGCAGCCCAAACAGTGGGGGGTTACCCGGGGAGCTGTTTTTT
NA	NA	TRBJ2-3	TRBV6-6	CASSYSPILRVDTQYF	TGTGCCAGCAGTTACTCACCTATCTTGCGTGTGGATACGCAGTATTTT
NA	NA	TRBJ2-2	TRBV4-3	CASSQGGLSLNTGELFF	TGCGCCAGCAGCCAAGGGGGACTTTCATTAAACACCGGGGAGCTGTTTTTT
TRBD1	NA	TRBJ2-1	TRBV10-1	CASSESETGVNEQFF	TGCGCCAGCAGTGAGTCTGAGACAGGGGTCAATGAGCAGTTCTTC
TRBD1	NA	TRBJ1-1	TRBV11-2	CASSLTGVRTEAFF	TGTGCCAGCAGCTTGACAGGGGTGAGGACTGAAGCTTTCTTT
NA	NA	TRBJ1-2	TRBV28	CASRDVTGVYGYTF	TGTGCCAGCAGGGACGTAACCGGGGTCTATGGCTACACCTTC
NA	NA	TRBJ1-1	TRBV14	CASSQYRSSAFF	TGTGCCAGCAGCCAATATCGGAGTTCGGCTTTCTTT
NA	NA	TRBJ2-7	TRBV27	CASSPASDLYDEQYF	TGTGCCAGCAGTCCCGCCTCAGATTTATATGACGAGCAGTACTTC
NA	NA	TRBJ2-7	TRBV29-1	CSVVIRSGKDSYEQYF	TGCAGCGTTGTGATCCGTTCAGGCAAGGACTCCTACGAGCAGTACTTC
TRBD1	NA	TRBJ1-4	TRBV14	CASSSRTGAVQGGKLFF	TGTGCCAGCAGCTCTCGGACAGGGGCCGTCCAAGGCGGAAAACTGTTTTTT